The TCR beta chain under discussion was sequenced for a study of blood T cell repertoires in COVID-19. The assay was immunoSEQ multiplex PCR, and TCRdb's table has in-frame clones only and misses some. The table includes roughly 200,000 clones, roughly 89% detected once. The J segment lost 8 bases and the V segment lost 6 bases, leaving 9 bases of the junction unmatched. The length of the CDR3 is 13 residues. This clone was seen once. The chain couples TRBV12-3 or TRBV12-4 to TRBJ1-2; 7 bases map to TRBD1. The receptor's source is a woman aged 30 to 39 who had been exposed to COVID-19. Sequences were obtained from PBMCs or T cells enriched from blood (not recorded which). The CDR3 loop reads CASSPTGEWGYTF. CDR3 DNA: TGTGCCAGCAGCCCAACAGGGGAATGGGGCTACACCTTC.